One TCR beta chain is described in this entry. The antigen is undetermined. The same CDR3 can be traced to other DNA sequences in this sample. Per germline, CDR1 LNHDA and CDR2 SQIVND (reference sequence). The junction had 7 bases not matched to a gene; V was cut back by 7 bases and J by 7 bases. The CDR3 has 13 residues. Both 60 Vbeta primers and 13 Jbeta primers went into the PCR. Assay used: immunoSEQ multiplex PCR; TCRdb lists only in-frame clones, some missing. The repertoire holds about 160,000 clones, with approximately 70% as singletons. The record originates from a study of cytomegalovirus exposure and HLA in healthy donors. Unrecorded immune exposures were likely, despite nominal health at sampling. Study-level points and caveats: The study listed under 200 cytomegalovirus-associated TCR beta chains. A later analysis revealed that TCR association rates differed between HLA loci, peaking at DRB1 and bottoming out at HLA-C. A highly shared variant cluster was judged a likely technical artifact.

The sequence derives from a man between 35 and 55 years old in good health and CMV-seropositive. The sample consisted of PBMCs. The rearrangement links TRBV19 to TRBJ1-5, with TRBD1 matching over 7 bases. Here the CDR3 DNA reads TGTGCCAGTAACAGGGGCTGGATCCAGCCCCAGCATTTT. It specifies CASNRGWIQPQHF.